This is a list of T cell receptor beta chains from one sample in a study of cytomegalovirus exposure and HLA in healthy donors. Method: immunoSEQ multiplex PCR; TCRdb's copy keeps in-frame clones and lacks some. The table records 89,000 or so clones, 85% to 95% of them present only once. Sequencing was done on a sample of PBMCs. These receptors were taken from a woman in her 30s in good health and CMV-seropositive. CDR3s include the opening cysteine and the closing phenylalanine or tryptophan. The order of the fields is CDR3 length, D gene, J gene, clone size, V gene, CDR3 DNA, CDR3 protein. The D gene is left open where the match is weak. Only part of the rows carry a size: once, few, many, or a class if the clone is expanded.

>13|TRBD2|TRBJ2-1|NA|TRBV29-1
TGCAGCGCTAAGACTAGCGGGAAAGGTGAGCAGTTCTTC
CSAKTSGKGEQFF
>12|NA|TRBJ2-7|NA|TRBV7-2
TGTGCCAGCAGCCCAGACTCGGGAGAGCAGTACTTC
CASSPDSGEQYF
>15|TRBD1|TRBJ2-7|NA|TRBV5-1
TGCGCCAGCAGCCCAAGGACAGGGAGTAACTACGAGCAGTACTTC
CASSPRTGSNYEQYF
>15|TRBD2|TRBJ2-1|NA|TRBV28
TGTGCCAGCAGTACCACTAGCGGGAGGTTGGATGAGCAGTTCTTC
CASSTTSGRLDEQFF
>13|TRBD1|TRBJ1-1|NA|TRBV6-5
TGTGCCAGCAGTTCAGGGACAGTCACTGAAGCTTTCTTT
CASSSGTVTEAFF
>15|NA|TRBJ1-1|NA|TRBV28
TGTGCCAGCAGTTCGTCGGGTCCAAGAAGGACTGAAGCTTTCTTT
CASSSSGPRRTEAFF
>11|NA|TRBJ1-4|NA|TRBV25-1
TGTGCCAGCAGTCGGGGGGGGCTACTGTTTTTT
CASSRGGLLFF
>16|TRBD2|TRBJ2-5|NA|TRBV5-4
TGTGCCAGCAGCTTGGGCGGGAGGGCCAGTAAAGAGACCCAGTACTTC
CASSLGGRASKETQYF
>14|TRBD1|TRBJ2-7|NA|TRBV19
TGTGCCAGTAGGCCGACAGGGGACACCTACGAGCAGTACTTC
CASRPTGDTYEQYF
>17|TRBD2|TRBJ2-1|NA|TRBV28
TGTGCCAGCAGCCCTCGACTACTAGCGGAGAACAACAATGAGCAGTTCTTC
CASSPRLLAENNNEQFF
>13|NA|TRBJ2-1|NA|TRBV9
TGTGCCAGCAGCGTAGCCCCTGACAATGAGCAGTTCTTC
CASSVAPDNEQFF
>14|NA|TRBJ2-1|once|TRBV27
TGTGCCAGCACCGGGGGGCGAGGTTACAATGAGCAGTTCTTC
CASTGGRGYNEQFF
>15|TRBD1|TRBJ2-2|NA|TRBV11-1
TGTGCCAGCAGTGGACAGGGGATCGTTGGCGGGGAGCTGTTTTTT
CASSGQGIVGGELFF
>16|TRBD2|TRBJ2-1|NA|TRBV18
TGTGCCAGCTCACCCCCTGCGGGAGGCTTATACAATGAGCAGTTCTTC
CASSPPAGGLYNEQFF
>16|TRBD2|TRBJ2-1|NA|TRBV7-8
TGTGCCAGCAGCTCGTATAGCGGGAGTAGGTACAATGAGCAGTTCTTC
CASSSYSGSRYNEQFF
>13|TRBD1|TRBJ2-7|few|TRBV7-9
TGTGCCAGCAGCTACGGGACAGCCTACGAGCAGTACTTC
CASSYGTAYEQYF
>15|NA|TRBJ1-5|few|TRBV2
TGTGCCAGCAGGACAGGCGTCATTAGCAATCAGCCCCAGCATTTT
CASRTGVISNQPQHF
>17|TRBD2|TRBJ2-1|few|TRBV28
TGTGCCAGCAGTTTCGGTTGGTGGCGGCGGGAGGGCGGTGAGCAGTTCTTC
CASSFGWWRREGGEQFF
>14|NA|TRBJ2-3|NA|TRBV7-2
TGTGCCAGCAGCCCCCGTGTGCGGGTAGATACGCAGTATTTT
CASSPRVRVDTQYF
>13|NA|TRBJ2-2|NA|TRBV5-1
TGCGCCAGCAGCTCCAGGGAACCCGGGGAGCTGTTTTTT
CASSSREPGELFF
>14|TRBD2|TRBJ2-7|NA|TRBV7-3
TGTGCCAGCAGTTCCTCCCTGACTAGCGCCGAGCAGTACTTC
CASSSSLTSAEQYF
>16|TRBD1|TRBJ2-7|NA|TRBV9
TGTGCCAGCAGCGTAGGTGAAGGACAGGGGGGGTACGAGCAGTACTTC
CASSVGEGQGGYEQYF
>12|TRBD2|TRBJ2-1|NA|TRBV30
TGTGCCTGGAGTGTGACGCGGGAGCAGCAGTTCTTC
CAWSVTREQQFF
>15|TRBD2|TRBJ2-7|once|TRBV7-6
TGTGCCAGCAGCTTTGATGCGGGAGGACCCTACGAGCAGTACTTC
CASSFDAGGPYEQYF
>16|NA|TRBJ2-5|NA|TRBV6-5
TGTGCCAGCAGTTATTCACGTGTCACAACCCAAGAGACCCAGTACTTC
CASSYSRVTTQETQYF
>15|TRBD1|TRBJ1-4|NA|TRBV7-2
TGTGCCAGCAGCTTAGCGGGACAGGGTGGGGGTAGACTGTTTTTT
CASSLAGQGGGRLFF
>15|TRBD2|TRBJ2-5|NA|TRBV6-5
TGTGCCAGCACCCAGACTAGCGGGAGCGAAGAGACCCAGTACTTC
CASTQTSGSEETQYF
>15|TRBD1|TRBJ2-7|NA|TRBV19
TGTGCCAGTAGTAACACCCGGGACAGGGCGAACGAGCAGTACTTC
CASSNTRDRANEQYF
>14|TRBD2|TRBJ2-2|few|TRBV28
TGTGCCAGCAGTTTACGCGGGAGGAACGGGGAGCTGTTTTTT
CASSLRGRNGELFF
>14|TRBD2|TRBJ2-3|NA|TRBV5-6
TGTGCCAGCAGACTAGCGGGGAGCACAGATACGCAGTATTTT
CASRLAGSTDTQYF
>16|TRBD2|TRBJ2-2|NA|TRBV19
TGTGCCAGTAGTATTCTAGCGGGAATCAACACCGGGGAGCTGTTTTTT
CASSILAGINTGELFF
>16|TRBD2|TRBJ2-1|NA|TRBV11-3
TGTGCCAGCAGCACAAGTTGGGGGGGCTCCTACAATGAGCAGTTCTTC
CASSTSWGGSYNEQFF